The clone carrying this T cell receptor beta chain was picked up a small number of times. The data derive from a study of blood T cell repertoires in COVID-19. The overall study: Spain, Italy and the United States supplied samples that represented acute and convalescent COVID-19.

Per the original data handling: Reference gene primer amplification gave nucleated cell count estimates. Method: immunoSEQ multiplex PCR; TCRdb's copy keeps in-frame clones and lacks some. The V and J calls and clone size come from that table; D and trimming were worked out from the DNA. The sample records around 140,000 clones, about 87% being singletons. The source of this sequence is a woman aged 50 to 60 with acute or convalescent COVID-19. The sequenced sample consisted of peripheral blood.

The CDR3 sequence: CASRDPGQVFYGYTF. The CDR3 DNA reads TGTGCCAGTAGGGATCCGGGACAGGTTTTCTATGGCTACACCTTC. The genes are TRBV19 and TRBJ1-2; 8 positions match TRBD1. Trimming cost V 6 bases and J 4 bases; bases outside gene matches: 10. CDR3 length: 15 residues. Germline V lookup: CDR1 LNHDA, CDR2 SQIVND (reference sequence).